What follows are 31 T cell receptor beta chains derived from one specimen sequenced in a study of TIL therapy for anti-PD-1-resistant metastatic lung cancer (dated by TCRdb to about 2021). In the paper's terms, the time point label means: pre-treatment sample, taken before nivolumab and TIL therapy. TCR beta CDR3 regions were amplified from genomic DNA by bias-controlled multiplex PCR with the immunoSEQ v3 hsTCRB kit. TCRdb took this table from immuneACCESS and kept in-frame rearrangements with V and J called. Such tables lack part of the clones; where checked against another copy, unresolved V genes explain under half of the gap, and the rest is unexplained. The sample records 60,000 or so clones, 55% to 70% of which are singletons. The ten top clones hold less than 8% of the sample. The sequencing used blood, collected at baseline. The receptors originated from a person between 25 and 79 years old with non-small cell lung cancer.

V and J are TRBV5-1 and TRBJ2-6; D remains ambiguous. V was shortened by 0 bases and J by 0 bases, with 7 bases between the two germline ends. The CDR3 covers 16 residues. Germline CDR1 reads SGHRS; CDR2 reads YFSETQ. The CDR3 sequence is CASSLDVASGANVLTF. CDR3 nucleotides: TGCGCCAGCAGCTTGGACGTCGCCTCTGGGGCCAACGTCCTGACTTTC.

The chain combines TRBV27 with TRBJ2-1; the D is unclear. The CDR3 sequence is 14 residues long. CDR1 is MNHEY and CDR2 is SMNVEV in the germline V gene (reference sequence). The germline V and J ends were trimmed by 10 bases and 0 bases, with 13 bases remaining between them. DNA for the CDR3: TGTGCCATTGGTGGGATTAGCTCCTACAATGAGCAGTTCTTC. Translation gives CAIGGISSYNEQFF.

This clone turned up a few times. The chain combines TRBV5-6 with TRBJ2-7, with 8 bases aligning to TRBD2. The CDR3 length is 13 residues. The ends lost 2 bases at V and 7 bases at J; junction bases unmatched: 5. Per germline, CDR1 SGHDT and CDR2 YYEEEE. CDR3 in amino acids: CASSLGSGVEQYF. The CDR3 DNA reads TGTGCCAGCAGCTTAGGTAGCGGGGTTGAGCAGTACTTC.

V gene TRBV6-1 combines with J gene TRBJ2-7; no definite D call. The CDR3 is made up of 12 amino acids. V was trimmed by 8 bases and J by 4 bases, leaving 12 bases between them. The germline V gene has CDR1 MNHNS and CDR2 SASEGT. The CDR3 loop is CASRGIRYEQYF. Here the CDR3 DNA reads TGTGCCAGCCGTGGAATCCGATACGAGCAGTACTTC.

In DNA, the CDR3 is TGTGCCAGCAGCGCAGGGGGCTTGAGAAATGAGCAGTTCTTC. The encoded protein is CASSAGGLRNEQFF. V usage is TRBV5-8 and J usage is TRBJ2-1; 8 nucleotides align to TRBD1. The J segment lost 7 bases and the V segment lost 4 bases, leaving 7 bases of the junction unmatched. The CDR3 totals 14 residues. CDR1 SGHTS and CDR2 YDEGEE come from the germline V gene. The full variable domain, its missing parts supplied by reference TRBV5-8 and TRBJ2-1, is EAGVTQSPTHLIKTRGQQATLRCSPISGHTSVYWYQQALGLGLQFLLWYDEGEERNRGNFPPRFSGRQFPNYSSELNVNALELEDSALYLCASSAGGLRNEQFFGPGTRLTVL.

The chain recombines TRBV11-2 with TRBJ2-7; 10 bases agree with TRBD1. V trimming: 1 base; J trimming: 2 bases; junction bases outside the gene matches: 5. From germline, CDR1 is SGHAT and CDR2 FQNNGV. This CDR3 region has 16 residues. CDR3 coding DNA: TGTGCCAGCAGCTTAGCCGGGACAGGGGTCGCCTACGAGCAGTACTTC. Protein product: CASSLAGTGVAYEQYF.

V gene TRBV5-1 combines with J gene TRBJ2-5; D uncertain. V lost 2 bases to trimming and J lost 3 bases, with 5 bases between them. Germline loops: CDR1 SGHRS, CDR2 YFSETQ. This CDR3 contains 12 residues. DNA for the CDR3: TGCGCCAGCAGCTTACCAGAAGAGACCCAGTACTTC. Its translation: CASSLPEETQYF.

Only a few counts were recorded for this clone. Within the sample, other DNA sequences also encode this same CDR3. The chain employs TRBV7-2 and TRBJ2-1; D gene unclear. Trimming removed 1 base at V and 4 bases at J, with 5 bases between. Germline CDR1 reads SGHTA; CDR2 reads FQGNSA. This CDR3 comprises 13 residues. This CDR3 is CASSLGSYNEQFF. The CDR3 DNA reads as TGTGCCAGCAGCTTAGGCTCGTACAATGAGCAGTTCTTC.

The chain joins TRBV5-4 to TRBJ2-1; a possible D gene is TRBD2 (6 bases). Trimming cost V 4 bases and J 3 bases, with 17 bases left between them. CDR1 is SGHNT, CDR2 YYREEE, per germline (reference sequence). The CDR3 covers 16 residues. CDR3 nucleotide sequence: TGTGCCAGCAGCAAAGACACTAGCCCGAGCTACAATGAGCAGTTCTTC. It translates to CASSKDTSPSYNEQFF.

The chain uses TRBV30 and TRBJ2-5; the D is unclear. Trimming cost V 0 bases and J 3 bases, with 8 bases left between them. CDR1 and CDR2 from the germline V gene are GTSNPN and SVGIG (reference sequence). The CDR3 length is 13 residues. The CDR3 region has the DNA TGTGCCTGGAGTGTGAGCACAAAAGAGACCCAGTACTTC. It yields the protein CAWSVSTKETQYF.

The sample holds a few counts of this clone. V is TRBV10-3 and J is TRBJ1-2; D remains ambiguous. The CDR3 spans 11 residues. Per the germline V gene, CDR1 is ENHRY and CDR2 is SYGVKD. V dropped 3 bases and J dropped 6 bases, with 5 bases sitting between them. The CDR3 spells CAISDKDGYTF. CDR3 DNA sequence: TGTGCCATCAGTGACAAGGATGGCTACACCTTC.

The chain has TRBV5-4 and TRBJ1-1; TRBD1 matches 8 bases. The V gene's germline CDR1 is SGHNT and CDR2 YYREEE (reference sequence). V dropped 0 bases and J dropped 0; count of bases not matched to a gene: 7. The CDR3 is 17 amino acids. The CDR3 spells CASSLAAGGAVNTEAFF. DNA of the CDR3: TGTGCCAGCAGCTTGGCAGCAGGGGGCGCGGTGAACACTGAAGCTTTCTTT.

V is TRBV30 and J is TRBJ1-2; TRBD1 matches 7 bases. V lost 2 bases and J lost 7; bases outside the gene matches: 7. Germline CDR1 is GTSNPN and CDR2 is SVGIG (reference sequence). The CDR3 is 13 amino acids. CDR3 sequence (DNA): TGTGCCTGGAGTTGGACAGGTGGGATTGGCTACACCTTC. This sequence encodes CAWSWTGGIGYTF. The full variable domain, with the rest looked up from reference TRBV30 and TRBJ1-2, is SQTIHQWPATLVQPVGSPLSLECTVEGTSNPNLYWYRQAAGRGLQLLFYSVGIGQISSEVPQNLSASRPQDRQFILSSKKLLLSDSGFYLCAWSWTGGIGYTFGSGTRLTVV.

The V gene is TRBV11-3, the J gene TRBJ2-5; TRBD1 aligns across 12 bases. Germline V gene sequence: CDR1 SGHNT, CDR2 YENEEA. After removal of 10 bases from V and 7 bases from J, the junction contained 10 bases not matched to a gene. The length of the CDR3 is 14 residues. CDR3 sequence (DNA): TGTGCCACCGGGACAGGGGGCGCAGGAGGGACCCAGTACTTC. Encoded protein: CATGTGGAGGTQYF.

This clone was detected a few times. The chain carries TRBV11-2 and TRBJ2-3; 7 bases agree with TRBD2. The J segment lost 3 bases and the V segment lost 5 bases, leaving 5 bases of the junction unmatched. Germline V lookup: CDR1 SGHAT, CDR2 FQNNGV. The CDR3 is 14 residues long. CDR3 nucleotide sequence: TGTGCCAGCAGCACACCAGCGGGAACAGATACGCAGTATTTT. Its translation is CASSTPAGTDTQYF. Complete variable domain (other parts from reference TRBV11-2 and TRBJ2-3): EAGVAQSPRYKIIEKRQSVAFWCNPISGHATLYWYQQILGQGPKLLIQFQNNGVVDDSQLPKDRFSAERLKGVDSTLKIQPAKLEDSAVYLCASSTPAGTDTQYFGPGTRLTVL.

The rearrangement links TRBV2 to TRBJ2-3, with D possibly being TRBD2 (5 bases). CDR3 length: 13 residues. The V end was cut by 8 bases, the J end by 5 bases, with 14 bases between. CDR1 is SNHLY and CDR2 is FYNNEI in the germline V gene. The CDR3 DNA reads TGTGCCAGCGAATATAGACGGGAAGATACGCAGTATTTT. Encoded protein: CASEYRREDTQYF.

The rearrangement links TRBV5-1 to TRBJ2-5, with 13 bases matching TRBD2. Per the germline V gene, CDR1 is SGHRS and CDR2 is YFSETQ. The CDR3 extends over 15 amino acids. With 4 bases clipped from V and 4 bases from J, the junction kept 4 bases outside the gene matches. Here the CDR3 reads CASSPGLAGRETQYF. Here the CDR3 DNA reads TGCGCCAGCAGCCCGGGACTAGCGGGAAGAGAGACCCAGTACTTC.

This rearrangement joins TRBV29-1 to TRBJ2-7; D may correspond to TRBD1 or TRBD2 (5 bases each). V lost 4 bases, J lost 3 bases, and 10 bases lay in between. CDR3 length equals 12 residues. Germline V gene sequence: CDR1 SQVTM, CDR2 ANQGSEA. CDR3 region: CSVGDGGYEQYF. The DNA of the CDR3 is TGCAGCGTTGGGGACGGAGGCTACGAGCAGTACTTC.

V usage is TRBV10-1 and J usage is TRBJ2-1; TRBD2 matches 10 bases. Germline CDR1 and CDR2: WNHNN and SYGVQD (reference sequence). V was pared by 5 bases and J by 2 bases, with 15 bases of the junction left unmatched. The CDR3 sequence is 19 residues long. In nucleotides, the CDR3 is TGCGCCAGCAGTCCGAGGGGTGGACTAGCGGAAGGAACCTACAATGAGCAGTTCTTC. Translated: CASSPRGGLAEGTYNEQFF.

This clone was counted only a few times. The chain recombines TRBV29-1 with TRBJ2-1, with 12 bases identical to TRBD2. CDR3 size: 15 residues. The germline gives CDR1 SQVTM, CDR2 ANQGSEA. The V gene end was trimmed by 4 bases and the J gene end by 7 bases; junction bases not matched to a gene: 8. DNA of the CDR3: TGCAGCGTTGTTACCCTAGCGGGAGGGCCAAATGAGCAGTTCTTC. It specifies CSVVTLAGGPNEQFF.

The chain uses TRBV6-1 and TRBJ1-3, with a weak D call TRBD1 (5 bases). The germline gives CDR1 MNHNS, CDR2 SASEGT. The CDR3 runs to 18 residues. Deletions cut 4 bases from V and 5 bases from J, with 24 bases between. This CDR3 is CASSGGILSPTDRNTIYF. The CDR3 DNA follows: TGTGCCAGCAGTGGGGGGATACTATCGCCGACAGATCGAAACACCATATATTTT.

This sequence joins TRBV7-2 and TRBJ2-5, with D unresolved. Trimming cost V 2 bases and J 4 bases, with 5 bases left between them. CDR1 is SGHTA, CDR2 FQGNSA, per germline. The CDR3 is 12 amino acids. CDR3 bases: TGTGCCAGCAGCTTATCCCGAGAGACCCAGTACTTC. Protein: CASSLSRETQYF.

J is TRBJ2-2 and V is TRBV5-1; a weak D match, TRBD1 (6 bases). The CDR3 sequence is 18 residues long. With 3 bases removed from V and 4 bases from J, the gap between germline ends came to 22 bases. Germline assignment: CDR1 SGHRS and CDR2 YFSETQ. CDR3 nucleotides: TGCGCCAGCAGCTCCCGAAGGACAGATATACGGGCCACCGGGGAGCTGTTTTTT. Translation: CASSSRRTDIRATGELFF.

The chain is built from TRBV7-6 and TRBJ2-2; possibly TRBD1 for D (7 bases). V lost 4 bases, J lost 4 bases, and 10 bases lay in between. The germline gives CDR1 SGHVS, CDR2 FNYEAQ. CDR3 length equals 14 residues. The CDR3 DNA is TGTGCCAGCAGCTCGCAGGGGGGCACCGGGGAGCTGTTTTTT. Its translation is CASSSQGGTGELFF.

The chain carries TRBV7-6 and TRBJ2-3; TRBD2 aligns across 10 bases. Looked up from germline, CDR1 is SGHVS and CDR2 is FNYEAQ. This CDR3 region has 14 residues. J was trimmed by 4 bases and V by 2 bases; bases with no gene match: 0. Here the CDR3 DNA reads TGTGCCAGCAGCTTACTAGCGGGGGCAGATACGCAGTATTTT. Residues: CASSLLAGADTQYF.

This rearrangement joins TRBV5-1 to TRBJ2-1, with a weak D call TRBD1 (6 bases). Germline V gives CDR1 SGHRS, CDR2 YFSETQ. There are 13 residues in the CDR3. V was clipped by 0 bases and J by 5 bases, with 6 bases between them. The CDR3 DNA sequence: TGCGCCAGCAGCTTGGGGACAGACAATGAGCAGTTCTTC. The encoded protein is CASSLGTDNEQFF.

This clone was found a few times. The CDR3 region has the DNA TGCAGCGTTGAAGAACTACACAGCTCCTACAATGAGCAGTTCTTC. Protein: CSVEELHSSYNEQFF. The V call is TRBV29-1, the J call TRBJ2-1; D is unresolved. This CDR3 spans 15 amino acids. V was clipped by 0 bases and J by 0 bases, with 9 bases between them. Germline CDR1 is SQVTM and CDR2 is ANQGSEA.

This clone was observed a single time. The chain recombines TRBV29-1 with TRBJ2-6; 9 bases agree with TRBD2. Germline assignment: CDR1 SQVTM and CDR2 ANQGSEA. The trim removed 6 bases at V and 3 bases at J, leaving 12 bases unmatched. CDR3 length: 17 amino acids. CDR3: CSVLAGTTKGGANVLTF. In DNA, the CDR3 is TGCAGCGTCCTAGCGGGGACTACGAAAGGTGGGGCCAACGTCCTGACTTTC.

This clone has just a few counts. The chain combines TRBV5-4 with TRBJ1-3; possibly TRBD1 for D (6 bases). CDR1 SGHNT and CDR2 YYREEE come from the germline V gene (reference sequence). CDR3 length: 13 residues. Between the trimmed V and J ends, which lost 7 bases and 8 bases, there was a span of 16 bases. The CDR3 here is CASAKQGGDTIYF. In nucleotides, the CDR3 is TGTGCCAGCGCCAAACAGGGAGGGGACACCATATATTTT.

This clone was seen a handful of times. Other DNA sequences in this sample translate to the same CDR3. The chain uses TRBV7-2 and TRBJ2-6; no clear D. Trimming removed 5 bases at V and 0 bases at J, with 8 bases between. The germline gives CDR1 SGHTA, CDR2 FQGNSA. The CDR3 contains 15 residues. CDR3 nucleotide sequence: TGTGCCAGCAGCCCTGACATCTCTGGGGCCAACGTCCTGACTTTC. Translating it yields CASSPDISGANVLTF.

V is TRBV18 and J is TRBJ2-3; tentatively, D is TRBD2 (5 bases). The CDR3 length is 13 residues. Trimming took off 3 bases at V and 3 bases at J, with 7 bases between the two ends. Germline-derived CDR1 and CDR2 are KGHSH and LQKENI. The CDR3 DNA reads as TGTGCCAGCTCACCCGGCGGGACAGATACGCAGTATTTT. It codes for CASSPGGTDTQYF.